This T cell receptor beta chain originates from a study of beta chain features in type 1 diabetes. Sequenced material consisted of expressed TCRB transcripts (all of the isolated RNA was reverse transcribed). Sequencing was performed with immunoSEQ multiplex PCR; in TCRdb, only in-frame clones are kept and a portion is missing. This sample yields roughly 250,000 clones, of which over 9.5% are seen a single time; about 0.037% belongs to the top ten. V was pared by 3 bases and J by 6 bases, with 4 bases of the junction left unmatched. Germline V CDR1 and CDR2: SGHRS, YFSETQ. CDR3 length: 14 amino acids. Every donor provided one heparinised blood draw, which averaged approximately 100 mL.

The specimen sequenced was naive CD4+ T cells from blood. This TCR was sampled from a woman under 30 in good health. The chain couples TRBV5-1 to TRBJ2-2; 8 nucleotides align to TRBD2. The CDR3 reads CASSYTSGAGELFF. The DNA of the CDR3 is TGCGCCAGCAGCTACACTAGCGGCGCCGGGGAGCTGTTTTTT.